These 15 T cell receptor beta chains originate from one sample sequenced in a study of patients and donors after allogeneic stem cell transplantation. From the RT-PCR reads, TCRdb called clonotypes with MiXCR, one entry per CDR3 protein. The sample holds approximately 410,000 distinct CDR3 sequences, 16% seen once. The sample comprised blood, either unsorted or a sorted T cell fraction (not recorded which). Source of these receptors: a human donor who was either an allogeneic HSCT recipient or a stem cell or donor lymphocyte infusion donor (not recorded which). It is not recorded whose cells these are; they may come from a transplant donor.

There are a few counts of this clonotype. V usage is TRBV20-1 and J usage is TRBJ2-2; D may be TRBD2 (6 bases). CDR3 length equals 17 residues. Between the trimmed V and J ends, which lost 2 bases and 6 bases, there was a span of 22 bases. The germline gives CDR1 DFQATT, CDR2 SNEGSKA (reference sequence). The CDR3 bases are TGCAGTGCTAGACCGACGGGACTCCAAAACGTTGCCGGGGAGCTGTTTTTT. This sequence encodes CSARPTGLQNVAGELFF.

The chain has TRBV2 and TRBJ2-4; D gene unclear. The germline gives CDR1 SNHLY, CDR2 FYNNEI. The CDR3 length is 16 residues. V lost 2 bases and J lost 7, with 18 bases in between. This chain's CDR3 is CASSERWAKEQNIQYF. CDR3 bases: TGTGCCAGCAGTGAAAGGTGGGCAAAAGAGCAGAACATTCAGTACTTC.

The chain recombines TRBV3-1 with TRBJ2-3; TRBD1 matches 11 bases. Germline loops: CDR1 LGHDT, CDR2 YNNKEL (reference sequence). V dropped 6 bases and J dropped 4; count of bases not matched to a gene: 9. The CDR3 loop spans 16 amino acids. CDR3 sequence (DNA): TGTGCCAGCAGTCTCCAAGGGACAGGGGGTTCAGATACGCAGTATTTT. It translates to CASSLQGTGGSDTQYF.

In the case of this clonotype: A much bigger clone sits one base away, suggesting this may be a read error. The genes are TRBV20-1 and TRBJ2-1; D might be TRBD2 (6 bases). V gave up 6 bases and J gave up 6 bases, with 24 bases separating them. The CDR3 length is 16 residues. Germline values: CDR1 DFQATT, CDR2 SNEGSKA (reference sequence). CDR3: CSAPPLGRQDCNEQFF. CDR3 nucleotides: TGCAGTGCCCCCCCGCTGGGGAGGCAAGATTGCAATGAGCAGTTCTTC.

The DNA of the CDR3 is TGTGCCGTCCGGTTGGGACAGGGGTTTACCGGGGAGCTGTTTTTT. As protein: CAVRLGQGFTGELFF. The chain uses TRBV24-1 and TRBJ2-2; 10 bases align to TRBD1. This CDR3 is 15 amino acids long. The germline V gene encodes CDR1 KGHDR and CDR2 SFDVKD. V lost 12 bases, J lost 5 bases, and 11 bases stayed unmatched.

This rearrangement joins TRBV12-3 or TRBV12-4 to TRBJ1-1, with D perhaps TRBD1 (6 bases). The V end was cut by 3 bases, the J end by 4 bases, with 12 bases between. This CDR3 is 14 amino acids long. DNA for the CDR3: TGTGCCAGCAGTTTCGGGCAGGGGCGCACTGAAGCTTTCTTT. It is translated as CASSFGQGRTEAFF.

The chain recombines TRBV20-1 with TRBJ2-7, with TRBD2 identical over 11 bases. This CDR3 contains 15 residues. J was trimmed by 2 bases and V by 6 bases; bases with no gene match: 9. The germline CDR1 and CDR2 sequences are DFQATT and SNEGSKA (reference sequence). In DNA, the CDR3 is TGCAGTGCACGACGGAGTAGCGGGAGGGCCTACGAGCAGTACTTC. Amino acids: CSARRSSGRAYEQYF.

V is TRBV6-6 and J is TRBJ1-2; D might be TRBD1 (5 bases). The CDR3 extends over 13 amino acids. Germline lookup yields CDR1 MNHNY and CDR2 SVGAGI (reference sequence). The V gene lost 2 bases and the J gene lost 7 bases, with 11 bases spanning the gap. For the CDR3, the DNA is TGTGCCAGCAGTTACGGGGGGAATGGTGGCTACACCTTC. It translates to CASSYGGNGGYTF.

This clonotype was counted a single time. This chain connects TRBV6-1 to TRBJ1-4; D perhaps matches TRBD1 (5 bases). Germline lookup yields CDR1 MNHNS and CDR2 SASEGT. There are 14 residues in the CDR3. Deletions cut 6 bases from V and 3 bases from J, with 11 bases between. The CDR3 DNA is TGTGCCAGCAGGGGGGTTAGAGCTAATGAAAAACTGTTTTTT. The encoded protein is CASRGVRANEKLFF.

The genes are TRBV7-9 and TRBJ2-7; a possible D gene is TRBD1 (6 bases). The CDR3 is made up of 12 amino acids. Germline V gene sequence: CDR1 SEHNR, CDR2 FQNEAQ (reference sequence). Trimming cost V 4 bases and J 2 bases, with 6 bases left between them. CDR3 residues: CASSWTAYEQYF. For the CDR3, the DNA is TGTGCCAGCAGCTGGACAGCCTACGAGCAGTACTTC.

The rearrangement links TRBV27 to TRBJ2-3; 15 bases agree with TRBD2. Unmatched junction bases numbered 14, after V lost 4 bases and J lost 6 bases. The CDR3 totals 19 residues. Germline CDR1 reads MNHEY; CDR2 reads SMNVEV (reference sequence). CDR3 DNA: TGTGCCAGCAGTTCCCGGACTAGCGGGAGGGGTTATTTTGTGGATACGCAGTATTTT. Encoded protein: CASSSRTSGRGYFVDTQYF.

The chain couples TRBV7-9 to TRBJ2-7; TRBD1 matches 7 bases. This CDR3 region has 14 residues. V lost 5 bases and J lost 5; bases outside the gene matches: 9. Germline CDR1 reads SEHNR; CDR2 reads FQNEAQ (reference sequence). Written as DNA, the CDR3 is TGTGCCAGCAGCAAGGCAGGGGGTCGGGACGAGCAGTACTTC. It translates to CASSKAGGRDEQYF.

This clonotype was counted at least ten times. The rearrangement uses TRBV4-1 and TRBJ2-1; D assignment may be TRBD1 or TRBD2 (5 bases each). This CDR3 spans 15 amino acids. V gave up 1 base and J gave up 6 bases, with 13 bases separating them. Germline V gene lookup returns CDR1 MGHRA and CDR2 YSYEKL. The CDR3: CASSQVLGRANEQFF. The CDR3 DNA reads as TGCGCCAGCAGCCAAGTATTGGGACGGGCCAATGAGCAGTTCTTC.

This clonotype has at least ten counts. V and J are TRBV29-1 and TRBJ1-1, with 9 bases identical to TRBD1. The junction had 2 bases not matched to a gene; V was cut back by 6 bases and J by 3 bases. The germline gives CDR1 SQVTM, CDR2 ANQGSEA. The CDR3 contains 12 residues. The CDR3 spells CSVGQGYTEAFF. Here the CDR3 DNA reads TGCAGCGTGGGACAGGGTTACACTGAAGCTTTCTTT.

V usage is TRBV28 and J usage is TRBJ1-4, with 9 bases lining up with TRBD1. The V segment lost 2 bases and the J segment 5 bases; nucleotides outside the gene matches: 3. The CDR3 runs to 15 residues. The V gene's germline CDR1 is MDHEN and CDR2 SYDVKM. CDR3 amino acids: CASSLPGQGNEKLFF. The CDR3 DNA follows: TGTGCCAGCAGTTTACCCGGACAGGGGAATGAAAAACTGTTTTTT.